These T cell receptor beta chains were read from a single sample in a study of T cell changes during pregnancy in multiple sclerosis. Measured with immunoSEQ multiplex PCR; TCRdb has only the in-frame clones, and not every one. The sample holds 38,000 or so clones, about 90% seen once. The sequenced sample was CD4+ T cells from peripheral blood mononuclear cells, obtained in the second trimester of pregnancy. The receptors originated from a female donor in good health, enrolled as a control in a pregnancy study. Each CDR3 is given with its conserved first and last residue. Fields, in order: J gene, V gene, CDR3 protein.

>TRBJ2-5|TRBV28
CASGNTGGIETQYF
>TRBJ2-2|TRBV2
CASSTLRGGHTGELFF
>TRBJ2-7|TRBV19
CASSNKGAEQYF
>TRBJ2-7|TRBV2
CASRKDRDRSYEQYF
>TRBJ2-2|TRBV7-9
CASSHYSGTGELFF
>TRBJ1-5|TRBV7-2
CASSPEGDSNQPQHF
>TRBJ1-6|TRBV19
CASTQTGPYSPLHF
>TRBJ2-7|TRBV7-2
CASSHSFHEQYF
>TRBJ2-1|TRBV19
CASSIPNSGRQFF
>TRBJ1-5|TRBV5-4
CASSSDSNQPQHF
>TRBJ2-5|TRBV23-1
CASSSIRGFRETQYF
>TRBJ2-7|TRBV19
CASHRGGTNEQYF
>TRBJ2-2|TRBV9
CASSPQAGGYTGELFF
>TRBJ2-7|TRBV6-5
CASSYSSGGAYEQYF
>TRBJ1-6|TRBV30
CAWSAFRGHSNNSPLHF
>TRBJ2-5|TRBV28
CASSSGLRDRKETQYF
>TRBJ2-5|TRBV7-2
CASTPGGAGPETQYF
>TRBJ2-7|TRBV5-1
CASSPEGTTYEQYF
>TRBJ2-7|TRBV11-2
CASSQRGLISYEQYF
>TRBJ1-6|TRBV4-3
CASSQDWSINFSYNSPLHF
>-|TRBV2
CASRQGTEQYF
>TRBJ1-4|TRBV19
CASSKQRPGADELFF
>TRBJ1-1|TRBV30
CAWSVLTGGTEAFF
>TRBJ1-1|TRBV2
CASLTGVNTEAFF
>TRBJ1-1|TRBV6-5
CASRPRGGVNTEAFF
>TRBJ1-1|TRBV7-2
CASSFQGTEAFF
>TRBJ2-3|TRBV5-1
CASSYSPGVEDTQYF
>TRBJ2-4|TRBV11-2
CASSSGSGGDIQYF
>TRBJ1-2|TRBV7-9
CASSLESVYGYTF
>TRBJ2-5|TRBV7-9
CASSLRGSVETQYF
>TRBJ2-7|TRBV30
CAWNNGGSYEQYF
>TRBJ2-5|TRBV10-1
CASSGWGWYQETQYF
>TRBJ1-2|TRBV27
CASSLLSSPGQGSGGYTF
>TRBJ1-2|TRBV28
CASSLVGGYYGYTF
>TRBJ1-1|TRBV27
CASSPPYPGQEAFF
>TRBJ1-3|TRBV6-1
CATLAASAGNTIYF
>TRBJ2-7|TRBV20-1
CSATGLREQYF
>TRBJ1-1|TRBV6-6
CASRTHRGQAEAFF
>TRBJ2-5|TRBV7-2
CASGRPGTQQETQYF
>TRBJ2-7|TRBV6-5
CATWSPGAEQYF
>TRBJ2-3|TRBV2
CASSMAPLNTQYF
>-|TRBV7-2
CASSWRGHRSYEQYF
>TRBJ1-6|TRBV7-9
CASSLGGGRASPLHF
>TRBJ2-1|TRBV4-2
CASSPSGAGGNEQFF
>TRBJ1-5|TRBV28
CASSRDRRRNQPQHF
>TRBJ2-4|TRBV6-6
CASFQTGGTKNIQYF